This TCR beta chain stems from a study of T cells in localized non-small cell lung cancer (dated by TCRdb to 2020 to 2022). About the full investigation: The study examined T cell repertoires in under 300 patients with early-stage NSCLC and compared tumors with uninvolved tumor-adjacent lungs. The cohort comprised 200 to 300 treatment-naïve NSCLC patients with resected, localized lung tumors. The mean age of the NSCLC patients was about 67 years, with fewer than 150 men and around 100 women. Here is what the overall study found, with its caveats: Because the study design was exploratory, TCR variables were selected using unadjusted p-values without false-discovery rate correction. Multi-region tumor sequencing was not performed, so intratumor heterogeneity could not be excluded. A median of about 53 of the top 100 tumor clones were detected in paired uninvolved adjacent lung, and 25 to 35 of these tumor clones were also found among the top 100 clones of the paired uninvolved adjacent lung. Higher blood T cell density associated with longer overall survival, while higher adjacent-lung clonality associated with shorter survival. The highest T cell clonality was observed in uninvolved tumor-adjacent lung, where clonality exceeded that of tumor, suggesting that antigenic responses were more focused in uninvolved tumor-adjacent lung.

The CDR3 spans 14 residues, from the cysteine through the phenylalanine. The entry retains the CDR3 DNA only, 42 bases that are in frame from base 1. Sequences SGHDT (CDR1) and YYEEEE (CDR2) are obtained from the germline V gene. The germline ends are 12 bases apart after V is trimmed by 3 bases and J by 5 bases. TCR beta CDR3 regions were sequenced from DNA using the immunoSEQ Assay. Regarding the original processing steps: To compute T cell density, TCR beta template counts were normalized to usable DNA, which was estimated by amplifying housekeeping genes. Richness was estimated using the preseqR package, with extrapolation to 400,000 templates for PBMC samples and to 120,000 templates for tissue samples. Clonality was defined by subtracting Pielou's evenness from one. To identify tissue-enriched TCRs, differential abundance testing was run on productive amino-acid clonotypes with a minimum total count of 5 and an alpha of 0.1. The Jaccard Index and the Morisita Overlap Index were used to quantify repertoire overlap between compartments. GLIPH clustered TCR beta CDR3s with public tetramer-defined viral CDR3s; viral motifs required at least three viral sequences plus V-gene enrichment. This is the immuneACCESS table as TCRdb keeps it, with only in-frame sequences that have V and J called. A part of the clones is gone; compared with another copy, unresolved V genes explain less than half, and the rest is unexplained. V, J and clone size are those of that table, while D and trimming were read from the DNA. The sample has 50,000 to 55,000 clones on record, approximately 88% of them singletons. The ten largest clones represent about a sixth of the sample.

At diagnosis, peripheral blood, uninvolved tumor-adjacent lung and tumor were collected and stored as a combination of fresh-frozen and FFPE material. For TCR repertoire profiling, blood samples were analyzed in the form of peripheral blood mononuclear cells. Notes on this clone: Its binding antigen is unknown. No base quality values were provided; no much bigger clone lies one nucleotide off.

This TCR came from a man between 35 and 75 years old with stage III lung adenocarcinoma. Sample: peripheral blood mononuclear cells, taken before any cancer treatment. The chain uses TRBV5-6 and TRBJ2-4; the D gene is not confidently resolved. The CDR3 protein sequence reads: CASSSLPGENIQYF. The DNA sequence is TGTGCCAGCAGCTCCCTCCCTGGCGAAAACATTCAGTACTTC. Beyond the CDR3, the reference TRBV5-6 and TRBJ2-4 genes provide the residues; the full variable domain reads: DAGVTQSPTHLIKTRGQQVTLRCSPKSGHDTVSWYQQALGQGPQFIFQYYEEEERQRGNFPDRFSGHQFPNYSSELNVNALLLGDSALYLCASSSLPGENIQYFGAGTRLSVL.